The entry below describes one T cell receptor beta chain. The sample holds a few counts of this clonotype. Its antigen is currently not known. No base qualities exist here, and no much larger clone lies one base off it. According to the germline V gene (reference sequence), CDR1 reads GTSNPN and CDR2 reads SVGIG. The CDR3 spans 11 residues, from the cysteine through the phenylalanine. Only the CDR3 DNA stays, 33 bases, in frame from base 1. The germline ends are 6 bases apart after V is trimmed by 0 bases and J by 9 bases. The sample is drawn from a study of regulatory T cells in long-lasting Graves disease (dated by TCRdb to the early 2020s). About the study as a whole: Patients with newly diagnosed Graves' disease had been on antithyroid drugs for under 3 months. Persistent Graves' disease patients were compared with newly diagnosed Graves' disease patients by peripheral blood TCR sequencing and RNA sequencing. The study was registered as a clinical trial and conducted in China. TCR sequencing covered around 13 persistent and some 20 newly diagnosed Graves' disease patients, some 33 samples in total.

Receptor libraries were prepared by multiplex PCR. The run used an Illumina HiSeq 4000. iRepertoire HTBI primers and Arm-PCR amplification of CDR3 regions were used to construct TCR beta libraries. Gel purification was performed on PCR products prior to sequencing. The study's own analysis went as follows. Gene usage analysis of CDR3 amino acid clonotypes relied on the approximately 62 TRBV and 15 or so TRBJ segments identified across samples. COPE and FqMerger were used to merge filtered high-quality paired reads into contigs. BLAST was used to align contigs to IMGT TRBV, TRBD and TRBJ reference genes, and CDR3 was defined according to IMGT. Highly expanded clones were defined as clonotypes with a frequency above 0.1%. Repertoire diversity was measured by Shannon entropy, and V-J evenness by the Gini coefficient. Clonotypes shared by more than one individual were considered public. The raw public reads went through TCRdb reprocessing: fastp at Q25, MiXCR clone calling, in-frame beta chains kept. Under each unique CDR3 protein, matching rows form one entry showing the most common genes and DNA. It is TCRdb's table, rather than the study itself, that gives the V and J calls and clone size. Here the sample has about 610,000 distinct CDR3 sequences; 15% to 20% occur a single time. The ten top clones hold approximately 12% of the sample.

General findings and caveats noted by the study authors: Persistent patients shared more public clonotypes among themselves (2,741) than newly diagnosed patients did (over 950). Peripheral blood alone was examined, since thyroid tissue, which constituted the primary lesion, could not be accessed. Preferential use of TRBV28, TRBJ1-2 and TRBJ2-5 was observed in persistent disease, whereas TRBV20-1 and TRBJ2-1 were favored in newly diagnosed disease. Sequencing and analysis were limited to the TCR beta chain. Compared with newly diagnosed patients, persistent Graves' disease patients had lower TCR Shannon entropy and fewer highly expanded clones, which suggests clonal expansion. As a limitation, the authors acknowledged that the small sample size may reduce accuracy.

The meaning of the sample's time point label: newly diagnosed GD, antithyroid drugs for less than 3 months. For both TCR sequencing and RNA sequencing, RNA was extracted from PBMCs using TRIzol. The diagnosis of Graves' disease was made according to American Thyroid Association guidelines. The patients came from an endocrinology department in Xi'an, China. Each patient gave approximately 10 milliliters of peripheral blood, collected in an EDTA anticoagulant tube. Ficoll Paque Plus density gradient separation was used to isolate PBMCs, and no further T cell sorting was performed. An Agilent 2100 Bioanalyzer and agarose gel were used to assess RNA quality, and a NanoDrop 2000 was used to measure RNA concentration. This same sample was also part of a study on T cells in Graves' hyperthyroidism and ophthalmopathy. Per that second paper: Stable Graves' hyperthyroidism was defined as no progression to ophthalmopathy during 18 months of follow-up. Hyperthyroidism patients were aged 18 to 65 years and newly diagnosed, with disease duration of less than 2 months. Any patient with an uncontrolled infection, another autoimmune disease, pregnancy or lactation was excluded. Clinical symptoms, serum thyroxine and TRAb, thyroid ultrasound, and orbital computed tomography formed the basis for the diagnoses. For the first round of RT-PCR on the TCR CDR3, the HTBI primer set was used together with the Qiagen OneStep RT-PCR kit. Most expanded thyroid clonotypes (frequency above 0.001) were also detected in blood, suggesting blood repertoires may reflect thyroid immune responses. A 13 V-J signature model separated ophthalmopathy from stable hyperthyroidism, with nearly 90% sensitivity and about 81% specificity in cross-validation and 80%/75% in testing. In validation, the model predicted progression to ophthalmopathy with approximately 69% sensitivity and 72.22% specificity, a median of 6.5 months before onset. A discovery cohort of about 96 patients, 43 with Graves' ophthalmopathy and about 58 with stable Graves' hyperthyroidism, was used to find distinguishing TCR V-J signatures. Whether ophthalmopathy could be predicted prospectively was tested in an independent validation cohort made up of some 20 hyperthyroidism patients plus 17 patients who later progressed to ophthalmopathy. The approximately 98 discovery patients were randomly divided into training and test sets at a 7:3 ratio. Thyroid tissue and blood T-cell repertoires from over 5 Graves' hyperthyroidism patients were also compared in the study. Following sampling, methimazole starting at 30 mg daily was given to hyperthyroidism patients, and high-dose intravenous methylprednisolone was given to ophthalmopathy patients. Libraries were constructed in a second round of multiplex PCR, after which size selection and purification were carried out. Paired-end sequencing of the libraries was performed with 100 bp reads on an Illumina HiSeq2000. SOAPnuke was used to process the raw data, with reads discarded if the reads contained adapters or uncalled bases, had a mean Phred below 15, or lacked an exact constant-primer or identifier match. High-quality paired reads were merged with COPE v1.2.5, and unique nucleotide sequences were defined as clonotypes. MiTCR v1.1 was used to align clonotypes to the IMGT TRBV, TRBD and TRBJ reference segments. Only V-J combinations with frequency above 0.0001, covering 99% to 99.2% of repertoires, were analysed. The TCS score was defined as F50 (clonal expansion) divided by E x V (chaos), with BLOSUM62-based TCRdist calculated between CDR3 peptides within each V-J. Welch's t-statistics and random forest reduced fewer than 550 V-J features to 13, which were used in a naive Bayes classifier (R e1071). Sample size was not statistically predetermined, and blinding of investigators to group allocation was not performed. TCR Vbeta CDR3 sequencing of roughly 140 peripheral blood samples (approximately 44 ophthalmopathy, some 75 hyperthyroidism and roughly 17 progressor patients) is reported in the paper.

Recombination linked TRBV30 to TRBJ2-1; there is no confident call for the D gene. This TCR came from a man aged 18 to 29 with Graves disease. Donor details come from another sample of the same person, matched by shared clones. Source: peripheral blood mononuclear cells (PBMCs), taken at new diagnosis, from a patient treated with antithyroid drugs. The CDR3 region reads CAWSVKIEQFF. In nucleotide form, the sequence is TGTGCCTGGAGTGTAAAAATTGAGCAGTTCTTC.